The clone carrying this T cell receptor beta chain was detected a few times. Its antigen is currently unknown. Beta-chain TCR CDR3 regions were amplified from RNA transcripts. RT-PCR in the first round used HTBI primers; a second-round multiplex PCR followed. TCRdb used MiXCR to reprocess the multiplex PCR reads, holding one entry per CDR3 protein. This table holds about 1.2 million distinct CDR3 sequences, about 40% found once. Uncontrolled infections, pregnancy, lactation or other autoimmune diseases led to patient exclusion. The entry originates in a study of Graves' ophthalmopathy and Graves' hyperthyroidism. Study-wide results and limits: Blood contained most expanded thyroid clonotypes exceeding 0.001 frequency. From stable hyperthyroidism, ophthalmopathy was separated by a 13-signature model with roughly 89% sensitivity and under 84% specificity. The model's ophthalmopathy progression predictions had about 71% sensitivity and approximately 72% specificity.

Deletions cut 1 base from V and 7 bases from J, with 13 bases between. The V gene's germline CDR1 is MNHEY and CDR2 SVGAGI. CDR3 length: 15 residues. The chain couples TRBV6-5 to TRBJ2-2; tentatively, D is TRBD1 (5 bases). Sequencing was performed on peripheral blood or thyroid tissue (not recorded which). This TCR was sampled from an adult man with Graves' hyperthyroidism. CDR3 sequence: CASSYWGYTGGELFF. CDR3 coding DNA: TGTGCCAGCAGTTACTGGGGCTATACGGGCGGGGAGCTGTTTTTT.